The clone carrying this TCR beta chain was detected ten times or more. No antigen is known for it. This specimen belongs to a study of T-cell reconstitution after alpha-beta-depleted transplantation in children. Findings and limits, study-wide: Diversity and T-cell counts at one year after transplant derived mostly from new T cells. From surviving recipient T cells and thymic progenitors came the high day-60 TCRbeta diversity observed in some patients. Several hundred expanded graft clones reportedly gave rise to the alpha-beta T cells present about two months after transplant.

This CDR3 has 14 residues. Germline V gene lookup returns CDR1 SEHNR and CDR2 FQNEAQ (reference sequence). The V and J ends lost 1 base and 4 bases respectively, with 8 bases between them. Unique molecular identifiers featured in how the TCRbeta library was prepared. TCRdb reanalysed the PCR reads using MiXCR and keeps one entry per CDR3 protein. The top ten clones hold 13% to 15% of a sample with around 580,000 distinct CDR3 sequences, approximately 22% of them seen once. The receptor comes from a boy under two years old who had a stem cell transplant for acute myeloid leukemia, so the T cells may come from the graft donor. The sequencing here drew on PBMCs, mostly from graft donor cells, taken 360 days after TCRalphabeta/CD19-depleted stem cell transplant. This chain joins TRBV7-9 and TRBJ2-1; D remains unclear. DNA for the CDR3: TGTGCCAGCAGCTTAGTACTACCTTACAATGAGCAGTTCTTC. Its protein product is CASSLVLPYNEQFF.